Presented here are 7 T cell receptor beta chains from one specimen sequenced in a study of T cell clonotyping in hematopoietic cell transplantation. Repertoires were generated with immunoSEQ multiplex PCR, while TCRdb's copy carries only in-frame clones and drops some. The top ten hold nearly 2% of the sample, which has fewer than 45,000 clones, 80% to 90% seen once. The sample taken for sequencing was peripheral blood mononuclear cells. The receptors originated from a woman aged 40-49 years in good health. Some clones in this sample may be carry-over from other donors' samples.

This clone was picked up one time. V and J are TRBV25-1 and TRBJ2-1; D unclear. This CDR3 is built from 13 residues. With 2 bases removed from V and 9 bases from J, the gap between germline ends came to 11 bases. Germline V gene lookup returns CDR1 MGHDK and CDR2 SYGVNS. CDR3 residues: CASSEPSTTEQFF. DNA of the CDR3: TGTGCCAGCAGTGAACCCTCTACAACTGAGCAGTTCTTC.

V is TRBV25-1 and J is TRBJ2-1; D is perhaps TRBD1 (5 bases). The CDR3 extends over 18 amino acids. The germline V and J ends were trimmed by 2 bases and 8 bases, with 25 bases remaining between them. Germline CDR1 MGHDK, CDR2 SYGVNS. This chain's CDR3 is CASSERGSSRVSRDEQFF. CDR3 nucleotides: TGTGCCAGCAGTGAAAGGGGTTCGAGCAGGGTTTCTAGGGATGAGCAGTTCTTC. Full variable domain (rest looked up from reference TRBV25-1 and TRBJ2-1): EADIYQTPRYLVIGTGKKITLECSQTMGHDKMYWYQQDPGMELHLIHYSYGVNSTEKGDLSSESTVSRIRTEHFPLTLESARPSHTSQYLCASSERGSSRVSRDEQFFGPGTRLTVL.

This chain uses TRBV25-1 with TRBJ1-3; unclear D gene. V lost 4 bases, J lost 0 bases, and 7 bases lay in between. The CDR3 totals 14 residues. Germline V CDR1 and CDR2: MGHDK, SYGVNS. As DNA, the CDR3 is TGTGCCAGCAGTGGAGGGTTCTCTGGAAACACCATATATTTT. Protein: CASSGGFSGNTIYF.

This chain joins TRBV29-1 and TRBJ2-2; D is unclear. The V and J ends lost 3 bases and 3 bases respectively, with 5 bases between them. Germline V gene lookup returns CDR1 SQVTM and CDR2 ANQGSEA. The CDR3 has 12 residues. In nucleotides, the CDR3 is TGCAGCGTTGAGGTGGACACCGGGGAGCTGTTTTTT. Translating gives CSVEVDTGELFF.

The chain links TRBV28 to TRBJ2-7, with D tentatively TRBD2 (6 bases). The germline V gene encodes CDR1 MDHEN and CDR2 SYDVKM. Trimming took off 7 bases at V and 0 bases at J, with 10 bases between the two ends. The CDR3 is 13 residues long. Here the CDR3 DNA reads TGTGCCAGCACGCACGGGAGCTCCTACGAGCAGTACTTC. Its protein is CASTHGSSYEQYF. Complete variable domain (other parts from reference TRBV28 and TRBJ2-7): DVKVTQSSRYLVKRTGEKVFLECVQDMDHENMFWYRQDPGLGLRLIYFSYDVKMKEKGDIPEGYSVSREKKERFSLILESASTNQTSMYLCASTHGSSYEQYFGPGTRLTVT.

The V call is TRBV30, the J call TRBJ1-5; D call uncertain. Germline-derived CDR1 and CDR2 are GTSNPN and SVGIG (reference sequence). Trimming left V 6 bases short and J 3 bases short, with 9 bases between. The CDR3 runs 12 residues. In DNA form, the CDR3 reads TGTGCCTGCCGCCTAGCCAATCAGCCCCAGCATTTT. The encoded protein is CACRLANQPQHF.

CDR3 loop: CASSRQGVNEQYF. In DNA, the CDR3 is TGTGCCAGCAGTCGACAGGGGGTCAACGAGCAGTACTTC. The chain recombines TRBV6-5 with TRBJ2-7; 9 bases agree with TRBD1. Germline values: CDR1 MNHEY, CDR2 SVGAGI. This CDR3 has 13 residues. V was pared by 5 bases and J by 5 bases, with 4 bases of the junction left unmatched.